This T cell receptor (beta chain) was found in a study of cytomegalovirus exposure and HLA in healthy donors. Study-wide points: Certain sequence variants were highly shared and formed a cluster, and this cluster was likely a sequencing artifact.

About this clone: Its matching antigen is unknown.

In the PCR, 60 Vbeta and 13 Jbeta primers were used. TCRdb's copy holds only in-frame clones and misses some; the assay was immunoSEQ multiplex PCR. The table includes about 170,000 clones, roughly 81% detected once. CDR1 and CDR2 from the germline V gene are SGHDT and YYEEEE. The length of the CDR3 is 17 residues. Germline trimming cut 0 bases from V and 6 bases from J; bases unmatched to any gene: 12. This clonotype originated in a man younger than 45 in good health and CMV-seropositive. This chain joins TRBV5-6 and TRBJ2-1, with TRBD2 identical over 7 bases. The sequencing sample was made of PBMCs. For the CDR3, the DNA is TGTGCCAGCAGCTTGGGTCCGGCGGGAGTTTTTTTCAATGAGCAGTTCTTC. Protein: CASSLGPAGVFFNEQFF.